A single sample is the source of the 6 T cell receptor beta chains below, sequenced in a study of beta chain features in type 1 diabetes. Study-wide findings and caveats: Among all four CD4+ subsets, Type 1 diabetes patients had TCRB CDR3s that were moderately but significantly shorter.

Sequenced material consisted of expressed TCRB transcripts (all of the isolated RNA was reverse transcribed). The assay was immunoSEQ multiplex PCR, and TCRdb's table has in-frame clones only and misses some. There are about 340,000 clones in the sample; 9.3% occur only once, and roughly 1% lies in the top ten. These receptors have no known antigen. The sequencing input was central memory CD4+ T cells from blood. The source is a man in his thirties or forties with type 1 diabetes.

The sample holds a few counts of this clone. V is TRBV12-5 and J is TRBJ2-3; tentative D call: TRBD1 (6 bases). CDR3 length equals 16 residues. V was clipped by 4 bases and J by 2 bases, with 16 bases between them. Germline V lookup: CDR1 LGHNT, CDR2 FRNRAP. The CDR3 region has the DNA TGTGCTAGTGGTTCCCCACAGGGCGTAGACACAGATACGCAGTATTTT. It is translated as CASGSPQGVDTDTQYF.

This clone has more than one count but fewer than ten. The V gene is TRBV29-1, the J gene TRBJ2-3, with 8 positions matching TRBD1. This CDR3 contains 12 residues. V was clipped by 6 bases and J by 3 bases; unmatched bases: 2. Germline CDR1 is SQVTM and CDR2 is ANQGSEA. CDR3: CSVRQGTDTQYF. For the CDR3, the DNA is TGCAGCGTGAGACAGGGGACAGATACGCAGTATTTT.

This sequence joins TRBV5-1 and TRBJ1-1, with no clear D. The germline V and J ends were trimmed by 0 bases and 1 base, with 10 bases remaining between them. CDR1 and CDR2 (germline): SGHRS, YFSETQ. The CDR3 consists of 15 residues. CDR3 nucleotides: TGCGCCAGCAGCTTGGAAAGTCCCGCGAACACTGAAGCTTTCTTT. Protein product: CASSLESPANTEAFF. The full variable domain, in which reference TRBV5-1 and TRBJ1-1 provide the parts outside the CDR3, is KAGVTQTPRYLIKTRGQQVTLSCSPISGHRSVSWYQQTPGQGLQFLFEYFSETQRNKGNFPGRFSGRQFSNSRSEMNVSTLELGDSALYLCASSLESPANTEAFFGQGTRLTVV.

This clone was seen a handful of times. The V and J genes are TRBV14 and TRBJ2-7, with 8 bases matching TRBD1. In germline, CDR1 is SGHDN, CDR2 FVKESK. This CDR3 is 17 amino acids long. The J segment lost 3 bases and the V segment lost 4 bases, leaving 14 bases of the junction unmatched. CDR3 coding DNA: TGTGCCAGCAGCCGCTTGGGACAGGACGATCTGTTCTACGAGCAGTACTTC. Translation: CASSRLGQDDLFYEQYF.

CDR3 coding DNA: TGTGCCAGCAGCGTCAGGGAAATGGCCGGGGAGCTGTTTTTT. Protein sequence: CASSVREMAGELFF. V gene TRBV2 combines with J gene TRBJ2-2; the D gene is possibly TRBD1 (5 bases). The CDR3 contains 14 residues. Looked up from germline, CDR1 is SNHLY and CDR2 is FYNNEI. V dropped 6 bases and J dropped 6 bases, with 14 bases sitting between them. Full variable domain (outside the CDR3, taken from reference TRBV2 and TRBJ2-2): EPEVTQTPSHQVTQMGQEVILRCVPISNHLYFYWYRQILGQKVEFLVSFYNNEISEKSEIFDDQFSVERPDGSNFTLKIRSTKLEDSAMYFCASSVREMAGELFFGEGSRLTVL.

V and J are TRBV5-4 and TRBJ2-3; the D gene could be TRBD1 or TRBD2 (6 bases each). Germline V gene data show CDR1 as SGHNT and CDR2 as YYREEE (reference sequence). Trimming removed 3 bases at V and 2 bases at J, with 19 bases between. CDR3 length: 17 residues. This chain's CDR3 is CASSSLWGAGNTDTQYF. In nucleotides, the CDR3 is TGTGCCAGCAGCTCCCTTTGGGGGGCCGGGAACACAGATACGCAGTATTTT.